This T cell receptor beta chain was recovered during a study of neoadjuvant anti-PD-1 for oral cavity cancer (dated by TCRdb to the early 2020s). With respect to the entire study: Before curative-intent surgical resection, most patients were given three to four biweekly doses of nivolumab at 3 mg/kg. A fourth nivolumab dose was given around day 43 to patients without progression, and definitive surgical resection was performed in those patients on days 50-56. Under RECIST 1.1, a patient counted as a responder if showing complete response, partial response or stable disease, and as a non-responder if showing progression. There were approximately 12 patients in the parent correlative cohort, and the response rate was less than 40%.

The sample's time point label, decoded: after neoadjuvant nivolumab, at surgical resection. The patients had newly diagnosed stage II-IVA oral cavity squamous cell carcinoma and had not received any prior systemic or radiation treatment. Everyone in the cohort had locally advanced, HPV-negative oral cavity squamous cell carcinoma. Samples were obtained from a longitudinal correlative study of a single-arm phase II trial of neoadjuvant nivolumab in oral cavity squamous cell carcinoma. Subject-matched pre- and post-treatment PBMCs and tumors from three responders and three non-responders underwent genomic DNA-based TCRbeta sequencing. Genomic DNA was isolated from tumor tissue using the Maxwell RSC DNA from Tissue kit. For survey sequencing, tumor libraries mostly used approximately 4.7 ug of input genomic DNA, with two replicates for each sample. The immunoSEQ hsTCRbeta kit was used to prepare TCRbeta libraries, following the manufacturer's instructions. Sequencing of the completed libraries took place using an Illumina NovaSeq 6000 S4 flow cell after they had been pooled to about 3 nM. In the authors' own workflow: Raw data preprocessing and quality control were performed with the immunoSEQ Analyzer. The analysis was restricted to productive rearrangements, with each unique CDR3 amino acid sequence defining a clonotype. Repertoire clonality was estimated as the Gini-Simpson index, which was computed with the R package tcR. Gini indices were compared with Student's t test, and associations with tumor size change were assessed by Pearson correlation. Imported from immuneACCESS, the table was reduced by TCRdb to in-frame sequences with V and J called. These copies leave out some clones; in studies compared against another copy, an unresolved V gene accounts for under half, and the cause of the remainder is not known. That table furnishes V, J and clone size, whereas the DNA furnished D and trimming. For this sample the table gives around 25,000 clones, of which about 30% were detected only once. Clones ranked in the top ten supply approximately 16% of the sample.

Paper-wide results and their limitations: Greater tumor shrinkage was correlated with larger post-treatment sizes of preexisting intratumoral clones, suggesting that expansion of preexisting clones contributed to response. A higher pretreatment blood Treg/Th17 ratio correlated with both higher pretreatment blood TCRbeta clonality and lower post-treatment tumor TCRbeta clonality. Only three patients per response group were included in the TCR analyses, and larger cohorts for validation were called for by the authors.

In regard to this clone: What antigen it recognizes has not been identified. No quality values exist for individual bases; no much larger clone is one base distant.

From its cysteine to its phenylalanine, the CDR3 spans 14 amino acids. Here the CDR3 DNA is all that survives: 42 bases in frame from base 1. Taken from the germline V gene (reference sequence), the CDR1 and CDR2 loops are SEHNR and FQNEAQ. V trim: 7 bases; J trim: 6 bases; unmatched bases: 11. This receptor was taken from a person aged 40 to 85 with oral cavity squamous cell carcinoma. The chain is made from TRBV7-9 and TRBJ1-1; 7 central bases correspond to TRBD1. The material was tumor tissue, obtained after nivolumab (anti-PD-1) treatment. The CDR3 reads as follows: CASTGRQGDAEAFF. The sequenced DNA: TGTGCCAGCACCGGGCGACAGGGAGACGCTGAAGCTTTCTTT.